These T cell receptor beta chains were read from a single sample in a study of T-cell memory formation after mild COVID-19. MiXCR was run by TCRdb on the 5' RACE reads, yielding one entry per CDR3 protein. This sample has almost 550,000 distinct CDR3 sequences; around 21% occur once, and the top ten carry around 13%. Sequencing was carried out using PBMCs or a T cell subset sorted from them (not recorded which). These receptor sequences come from an adult woman who had mild COVID-19 (a few samples of this study predate the infection). Cell type and time point are not known. The CDR3 runs from the conserved cysteine through the conserved F or W. The D gene is left open where the match is weak. The size of a clone is reported for some rows only, either as once, few or many, or as a class for expanded clones.

size,D,V,J,DNA,CDR3
few,NA,TRBV7-6,TRBJ1-1,TGTGCCAGCAGCTTAGAAGGGGGGGTCGTGAACACTGAAGCTTTCTTT,CASSLEGGVVNTEAFF
few,TRBD1,TRBV5-1,TRBJ2-2,TGCGCCAGCAGCTTGGCTCCCCAGGGGGCCTACACCGGGGAGCTGTTTTTT,CASSLAPQGAYTGELFF
NA,NA,TRBV5-1,TRBJ1-4,TGCGCCAGCAGCCCGCGTCGAAGTGGGGGAGACGGGACGGGAGTTAATGAAAAACTGTTTTTT,CASSPRRSGGDGTGVNEKLFF
few,NA,TRBV4-2,TRBJ1-5,TGTGCCAGCAGCCAAGAGTGGGGCCGCAATCAGCCCCAGCATTTT,CASSQEWGRNQPQHF
few,NA,TRBV20-1,TRBJ2-1,TGCAGTGCTCACCGGGACTTTTACAATGAGCAGTTCTTC,CSAHRDFYNEQFF
NA,TRBD1,TRBV10-3,TRBJ2-7,TGTGCCGTGCAAGGGACAGGGGGCTACGAGCAGTACTTC,CAVQGTGGYEQYF
few,NA,TRBV27,TRBJ2-1,TGTGCCAGCAGGCAACTAGGCTACAATGAGCAGTTCTTC,CASRQLGYNEQFF
NA,NA,TRBV12-3/TRBV12-4,TRBJ2-2,TGTGCCAGCATGGACGGACACACTGCCACCGGGGAGCTGTTTTTT,CASMDGHTATGELFF
NA,NA,TRBV7-2,TRBJ1-6,TGTGCCAGCAGCTTAGGGGGGGCGGGGAGCTCCTATAATTCACCCCTCCACTTT,CASSLGGAGSSYNSPLHF
many,NA,TRBV21-1,TRBJ2-3,TGTGCCAGCAGAATCTGTCCGCGGGAGAACACAGATACGCAGTATTTT,CASRICPRENTDTQYF
NA,NA,TRBV4-3,TRBJ1-6,TGCGCCAGCAGCCAAGCCAGGGGTAATTCACCCCTCCACTTT,CASSQARGNSPLHF
few,NA,TRBV6-1,TRBJ2-5,TGTGCCAGCAGTGAAGGGACCGTCAAAGAGACCCAGTACTTC,CASSEGTVKETQYF
NA,TRBD2,TRBV6-1,TRBJ2-2,TGTGCCAGCAGTGGGACTAGCGGGTCGCGATGGACCGGGGAGCTGTTTTTT,CASSGTSGSRWTGELFF
few,NA,TRBV4-1,TRBJ2-2,TGCGCCAGCAGCCAAAGCCTGTACACCGGGGAGCTGTTTTTT,CASSQSLYTGELFF
few,NA,TRBV20-1,TRBJ2-5,TGCAGTGCTAGAGATGCTCCAGGTCATAGAACCCGGACCCAGTACTTC,CSARDAPGHRTRTQYF
NA,TRBD1,TRBV24-1,TRBJ2-5,TGTGCCACTAGACGGGACAGGGGACAGACCCAGTACTTC,CATRRDRGQTQYF
NA,TRBD1,TRBV20-1,TRBJ1-1,TGCAGTGCGCAGGGTGACAGGGGAGCGAACACTGAAGCTTTCTTT,CSAQGDRGANTEAFF
NA,NA,TRBV3-1,TRBJ2-2,TGTGCCAGCAGTTCGACGGGAGAGGCAAGCGGGGAGCTGTTTTTT,CASSSTGEASGELFF
NA,NA,TRBV7-2,TRBJ2-3,TGTGCCAGCAGCGCGGGACGCGCAAATACGCAGTATTTT,CASSAGRANTQYF
few,NA,TRBV28,TRBJ2-3,TGTGCCAGCAGTTTATCAAACAGGCCAGGTGATACGCAGTATTTT,CASSLSNRPGDTQYF
NA,NA,TRBV2,TRBJ2-7,TGTGCCAGCAGTGGAACAGGGCGGGGCGAGCAGTACTTC,CASSGTGRGEQYF
NA,TRBD2,TRBV12-5,TRBJ2-3,TGTGCTAGTGGCCGTAGCGGGGGGCCTCCAGATACGCAGTATTTT,CASGRSGGPPDTQYF
NA,TRBD1,TRBV5-1,TRBJ2-7,TGCGCCAGCAGCTTGTCCTCAGGGGGAACCTACGAGCAGTACTTC,CASSLSSGGTYEQYF
many,NA,TRBV7-2,TRBJ2-4,TGTGCCAGCAGCTTGGCAGGGGGAGGAAACATTCAGTACTTC,CASSLAGGGNIQYF
NA,TRBD1,TRBV7-8,TRBJ1-1,TGTGCCAGCAGCTCCCCGGGACAGGGGGATACTGAAGCTTTCTTT,CASSSPGQGDTEAFF
few,TRBD1,TRBV20-1,TRBJ1-5,TGCAGTGCTAAGGGGGCTGGCAATCAGCCCCAGCATTTT,CSAKGAGNQPQHF
NA,NA,TRBV27,TRBJ2-2,TGTGCCAGCAGTTTTACCACCGGGGAGCTGTTTTTT,CASSFTTGELFF
NA,TRBD2,TRBV30,TRBJ2-1,TGTGCCTGGAGTGTCTTAGCGGGGATACATGAGCAGTTCTTC,CAWSVLAGIHEQFF
once,TRBD2,TRBV7-9,TRBJ2-1,TGTGCCAGCAGCTTAATGGGCGGGAGTGACGGGAGCGAGCAGTTCTTC,CASSLMGGSDGSEQFF
NA,NA,TRBV7-9,TRBJ1-1,TGTGCCAGCAGCACAACACCGGTTAACACTGAAGCTTTCTTT,CASSTTPVNTEAFF
many,NA,TRBV5-6,TRBJ2-2,TGTGCCAGCAGCTTGTTCGACACCCTGACCGGGGAGCTGTTTTTT,CASSLFDTLTGELFF
once,TRBD1,TRBV7-9,TRBJ1-6,TGTGCCAGCAGCTTAGTCATCCAGGGGGTAAATAATTCACCCCTCCACTTT,CASSLVIQGVNNSPLHF
few,TRBD1,TRBV7-9,TRBJ2-7,TGTGCCAGCAGCTTCGGGACAGGGCTAGGCGAGCAGTACTTC,CASSFGTGLGEQYF
few,NA,TRBV2,TRBJ1-6,TGTGCCAGCACATACCGTCCGACACTTAATAATTCACCCCTCCACTTT,CASTYRPTLNNSPLHF
few,TRBD1,TRBV7-2,TRBJ2-5,TGTGCCAGCAGCTGGGGACAGGGCACGAAAGAGACCCAGTACTTC,CASSWGQGTKETQYF
few,NA,TRBV2,TRBJ1-1,TGTGCCAGCAGTGACCCCACAGGTTACACTGAAGCTTTCTTT,CASSDPTGYTEAFF
NA,NA,TRBV6-2/TRBV6-3,TRBJ2-3,TGTGCCAGCAGATACGACAGAGGTAGCACAGATACGCAGTATTTT,CASRYDRGSTDTQYF
NA,NA,TRBV11-2,TRBJ1-1,TGTGCCAGCACCCCCCGAGGCGGGAGTGTATTCTCTGGAGCTTTCTTT,CASTPRGGSVFSGAFF
NA,TRBD1,TRBV29-1,TRBJ2-7,TGCAGCGTTGAAGTCTGGGACAGAGCCTCCTACGAGCAGTACTTC,CSVEVWDRASYEQYF
NA,NA,TRBV19,TRBJ1-1,TGTGCCAGTAGCGCACAGACGAACACTGAAGCTTTCTTT,CASSAQTNTEAFF